What follows are 20 T cell receptor beta chains derived from one specimen sequenced in a study of OX40 agonist ivuxolimab in advanced cancers. Sequencing used immunoSEQ multiplex PCR; TCRdb keeps in-frame clones, though not all of them. Of roughly 97,000 clones in the sample, 70% to 90% are singletons; the top ten hold around 5.5%. The specimen comprised CD4+ or CD8+ T cells sorted from blood, sampled in a trial of the OX40 agonist ivuxolimab. All receptors derive from an adult with an advanced solid tumor such as melanoma, head and neck, liver or kidney cancer.

J is TRBJ2-4 and V is TRBV7-2; D is possibly TRBD1 (6 bases). The CDR3 covers 17 residues. V lost 4 bases and J 0 bases, leaving 16 bases between the germline ends. Germline CDR1 is SGHTA and CDR2 is FQGNSA. CDR3 nucleotides: TGTGCCAGCAGCTCCAGAACAGGGAATTTAGCCAAAAACATTCAGTACTTC. Amino acid sequence: CASSSRTGNLAKNIQYF.

The chain recombines TRBV27 with TRBJ2-7, with unresolved D. The CDR3 extends over 13 amino acids. Germline CDR1 reads MNHEY; CDR2 reads SMNVEV (reference sequence). Trimming cost V 4 bases and J 4 bases, with 11 bases left between them. This CDR3 is CASSSVLSYEQYF. In DNA form, the CDR3 reads TGTGCCAGCAGTTCCGTCCTATCATACGAGCAGTACTTC.

The chain employs TRBV5-1 and TRBJ2-7, with a weak D call TRBD2 (7 bases). The CDR3 extends over 15 amino acids. Germline lookup yields CDR1 SGHRS and CDR2 YFSETQ. V gave up 4 bases and J gave up 2 bases, with 16 bases separating them. The CDR3 nucleotides read TGCGCCAGCAGCCCCGGGGGGCAGACCACCTACGAGCAGTACTTC. Translation gives CASSPGGQTTYEQYF.

J is TRBJ2-7 and V is TRBV6-5; TRBD2 matches at 10 bases. The CDR3 runs 14 residues. The V segment lost 8 bases and the J segment 3 bases; nucleotides outside the gene matches: 7. Germline-derived CDR1 and CDR2 are MNHEY and SVGAGI. The chain's CDR3 is CASRGLAVDYEQYF. The CDR3 DNA reads TGTGCCAGCCGTGGACTAGCGGTTGACTACGAGCAGTACTTC.

Only one count was recorded for this clone. V is TRBV19 and J is TRBJ1-3; D is unclear. V was clipped by 9 bases and J by 0 bases, with 15 bases between them. Germline CDR1 LNHDA, CDR2 SQIVND (reference sequence). The length of the CDR3 is 15 residues. CDR3 loop: CASKAARGSGNTIYF. In DNA, the CDR3 is TGTGCCAGCAAAGCAGCTCGGGGCTCTGGAAACACCATATATTTT.

V usage is TRBV7-4 and J usage is TRBJ2-7; maybe TRBD1 (6 bases). The germline V gene has CDR1 SGHVT and CDR2 SQSDAQ. Deletions cut 5 bases from V and 2 bases from J, with 19 bases between. The CDR3 totals 16 residues. This chain's CDR3 is CASSQTGLKRTYEQYF. Written as DNA, the CDR3 is TGTGCCAGCAGCCAGACAGGCCTCAAGAGGACCTACGAGCAGTACTTC.

The chain combines TRBV6-6 with TRBJ2-5, with D hard to call. The J call may be mistaken, given a closer DNA end match to TRBJ2-7. Germline V lookup: CDR1 MNHNY, CDR2 SVGAGI (reference sequence). The CDR3 spans 12 residues. CDR3 sequence reads: CASSRSSYEQYF. The DNA of the CDR3 is TGTGCCAGCAGCCGCAGCTCCTACGAGCAGTACTTC.

The V call is TRBV19, the J call TRBJ1-1; D is unclear. From germline, CDR1 is LNHDA and CDR2 SQIVND (reference sequence). The CDR3 runs 11 residues. The V end lost 7 bases, the J end lost 3 bases, and 6 bases lay between the germline ends. CDR3 coding DNA: TGTGCCAGTAATCGAGACACTGAAGCTTTCTTT. The encoded protein is CASNRDTEAFF.

This clone occurred once. The genes are TRBV11-2 and TRBJ2-1; D uncertain. CDR3 length: 17 residues. Trimming took 3 bases from V and 0 from J, leaving 15 bases between them. Germline assignment: CDR1 SGHAT and CDR2 FQNNGV. The CDR3 sequence: CASSFLIVGSSYNEQFF. CDR3 bases: TGTGCCAGCAGCTTCTTAATAGTGGGAAGCTCCTACAATGAGCAGTTCTTC.

The table lists this clone with a few counts. The rearrangement uses TRBV6-5 and TRBJ1-2, with 9 positions matching TRBD1. The trim removed 7 bases at V and 8 bases at J, leaving 5 bases unmatched. The V gene's germline CDR1 is MNHEY and CDR2 SVGAGI. The CDR3 runs to 12 residues. CDR3 DNA: TGTGCCAGCACCACGGGACAGGGAGGCTACACCTTC. Amino acid sequence: CASTTGQGGYTF.

This clone has a single count. This sequence joins TRBV19 and TRBJ1-2; TRBD1 agrees at 7 bases. The junction had 10 bases not matched to a gene; V was cut back by 4 bases and J by 8 bases. There are 14 residues in the CDR3. Germline V gene data show CDR1 as LNHDA and CDR2 as SQIVND (reference sequence). This CDR3 reads CASSTHDRVGGYTF. The CDR3 nucleotides read TGTGCCAGTAGTACCCACGACAGGGTCGGCGGCTACACCTTC.

V and J are TRBV5-4 and TRBJ2-6; D may be TRBD2 (5 bases). The CDR3 extends over 17 amino acids. Trimming pared 0 bases from V and 3 bases from J, leaving 13 bases between. Germline V gene sequence: CDR1 SGHNT, CDR2 YYREEE (reference sequence). CDR3 in DNA: TGTGCCAGCAGCTTGGGAGGGAGTGGTGGTGGGGCCAACGTCCTGACTTTC. It specifies CASSLGGSGGGANVLTF.

This rearrangement joins TRBV6-5 to TRBJ2-7; D possibly corresponds to TRBD1 (5 bases). The germline V and J ends were trimmed by 2 bases and 2 bases, with 10 bases remaining between them. CDR1 is MNHEY, CDR2 SVGAGI, per germline. The CDR3 extends over 14 amino acids. The CDR3 protein is CASSYLTGTYEQYF. Here the CDR3 DNA reads TGTGCCAGCAGTTACCTTACAGGAACCTACGAGCAGTACTTC.

V usage is TRBV18 and J usage is TRBJ1-2, with D possibly TRBD1 on 5 matching bases. V was cut by 4 bases and J by 5 bases, with 11 bases left in between. The CDR3 has 13 amino acids. From germline, CDR1 is KGHSH and CDR2 LQKENI. Here the CDR3 DNA reads TGTGCCAGCTCACGGGCACAGGAATATGGCTACACCTTC. Translation gives CASSRAQEYGYTF.

The J gene is TRBJ2-1, the V gene TRBV5-1; no definite D call. Germline-derived CDR1 and CDR2 are SGHRS and YFSETQ. CDR3 length: 11 amino acids. Trimming left V 0 bases short and J 9 bases short, with 4 bases between. CDR3 in amino acids: CASSLEGEQFF. The CDR3 DNA is TGCGCCAGCAGCTTGGAGGGTGAGCAGTTCTTC.

The chain recombines TRBV4-3 with TRBJ2-1; 8 positions agree with TRBD2. After removal of 3 bases from V and 4 bases from J, the junction contained 11 bases not matched to a gene. The CDR3 covers 17 residues. Per germline, CDR1 LGHNA and CDR2 YSLEER. CDR3 nucleotides: TGCGCCAGCAGCCAGGCTCCCCACAGCGGGAGTTACAATGAGCAGTTCTTC. It encodes CASSQAPHSGSYNEQFF.

The sample holds one count of this clone. V gene TRBV27 combines with J gene TRBJ2-5; D gene ambiguous. Trimming removed 5 bases from V and 5 bases from J, with 9 bases in between. CDR1 MNHEY and CDR2 SMNVEV come from the germline V gene (reference sequence). This CDR3 has 12 amino acids. The CDR3 is CASSPGRETQYF. Written as DNA, the CDR3 is TGTGCCAGCAGTCCCGGACGGGAGACCCAGTACTTC.

This clone has just a few counts. The chain has TRBV9 and TRBJ1-2, with TRBD1 matching 9 bases. Looked up from germline, CDR1 is SGDLS and CDR2 is YYNGEE. The CDR3 totals 14 residues. Trimming took 3 bases from V and 8 from J; bases not matched to a gene: 8. For the CDR3, the DNA is TGTGCCAGCAGCGGCCCACAGGGGGCTCGAGGCTACACCTTC. It is translated as CASSGPQGARGYTF.

The chain recombines TRBV19 with TRBJ1-4; D remains unclear. Germline V gene lookup returns CDR1 LNHDA and CDR2 SQIVND (reference sequence). The germline V and J ends were trimmed by 5 bases and 6 bases, with 4 bases remaining between them. The CDR3 runs 11 residues. The CDR3 nucleotides are TGTGCCAGTAGTTGGTATGAAAAACTGTTTTTT. Residues: CASSWYEKLFF.

The chain combines TRBV5-4 with TRBJ1-1; no reliable D call. In germline, CDR1 is SGHNT, CDR2 YYREEE (reference sequence). V was pared by 0 bases and J by 1 base, with 7 bases between. The CDR3 runs 14 residues. The CDR3 bases are TGTGCCAGCAGCTTGGGAGCGAGGAACACTGAAGCTTTCTTT. This codes for CASSLGARNTEAFF. Full variable domain (rest looked up from reference TRBV5-4 and TRBJ1-1): ETGVTQSPTHLIKTRGQQVTLRCSSQSGHNTVSWYQQALGQGPQFIFQYYREEENGRGNFPPRFSGLQFPNYSSELNVNALELDDSALYLCASSLGARNTEAFFGQGTRLTVV.